Listed below are T cell receptor beta chains from one sample, sequenced in a study of cytomegalovirus exposure and HLA in healthy donors. Sequencing used immunoSEQ multiplex PCR; TCRdb keeps in-frame clones, though not all of them. The sample lists 90,000 to 95,000 clones; 78% were seen once. The sample taken for sequencing was PBMCs. Receptor source: a male donor in good health and CMV-seropositive. The conserved cysteine and the conserved F or W are not part of the CDR3 here.

v_call	j_call	cdr3_aa
TRBV28	TRBJ1-5	ASSFRGQPQH
TRBV4-2	TRBJ2-1	ASSQRGNGEQF
TRBV6-1	TRBJ1-1	ASSESTVMNTEAF
TRBV7-2	NA	ASSYSSGSYEQY
TRBV6-5	TRBJ2-3	ASSYGGGPPDTQY
TRBV19	TRBJ1-2	ASHPSFDRLGGYT
TRBV28	TRBJ1-2	ASSEAGTGYGYT
TRBV5-1	TRBJ1-2	ASSVGLGQGTSTHGYT
TRBV28	TRBJ2-7	ASGRQGPYEQY
TRBV6-4	TRBJ2-1	ASSPLAPGASEQF
TRBV2	TRBJ2-5	ASQRGGLETQY
TRBV9	TRBJ1-3	ASSAHLPRAGNTIY
TRBV7-2	TRBJ2-1	ASLPMSSYNEQF
TRBV5-1	TRBJ2-3	ASSSIAGGPADTQY
TRBV5-4	TRBJ1-4	ASSWTQTGVNEKLF
TRBV4-1	TRBJ1-1	ASSQGGTGVLNTEAF
TRBV18	TRBJ1-3	ASSPPPGNTIY
TRBV11-1	TRBJ1-6	ASSRTGSSSYNSPLH
TRBV5-1	TRBJ2-2	ASSDSRGVGTGELF
TRBV27	TRBJ1-1	ASSLSAGGNTEAF
TRBV6-1	TRBJ2-7	ASSGLGTSGSYEQY
TRBV7-9	TRBJ2-2	ASSPGASTGELF
TRBV18	TRBJ2-3	ASSPPEWDTQY
TRBV28	TRBJ2-7	ASSFPRDYEQY
TRBV2	TRBJ1-4	ASLRGEEKLF
TRBV10-3	TRBJ2-5	ATSRGGNQETQY
TRBV30	TRBJ1-5	AWSGPISGGNQPQH
TRBV29-1	TRBJ2-4	SVVDSGAKNIQY
TRBV2	TRBJ1-2	ASRSDSVNYGYT
TRBV19	TRBJ2-3	ASSLQQGPISTDTQY
TRBV21-1	TRBJ1-4	ASTGRKLF
TRBV7-8	NA	ASSLVPSYEQY
TRBV28	TRBJ1-5	ASSPGTGGLDQPQH
TRBV14	TRBJ1-3	ASSQEAGLPSGNTIY
TRBV5-1	TRBJ2-1	ASSLGAGANEQF
TRBV5-1	TRBJ2-1	ASTQAGGYNEQF
TRBV7-9	TRBJ2-1	ASSLASGVWEQF
TRBV6-1	TRBJ1-4	ASRTGSTNEKLF
TRBV19	TRBJ2-7	ASSAQGAPYEQY
TRBV5-1	TRBJ2-7	ASSLGSVGQGAFVEQY
TRBV11-2	TRBJ2-5	ASSKGLAGGRETQY
TRBV28	TRBJ2-5	ASTGGLKTQY